These 18 T cell receptor beta chains were sequenced from one sample in a study of CD8+ T cells in alopecia areata. Reverse transcribed after extraction, RNA yielded cDNA as the sequencing template. Method: immunoSEQ multiplex PCR; TCRdb's copy keeps in-frame clones and lacks some. In the table there are about 180,000 clones, 50% to 60% of which are singletons. This material consisted of CD4+ T cells sorted from blood, taken at week 0. These receptors all come from a human donor with alopecia areata.

The J gene is TRBJ2-3, the V gene TRBV25-1; D remains unclear. In germline, CDR1 is MGHDK, CDR2 SYGVNS. The length of the CDR3 is 15 residues. Deletions cut 5 bases from V and 0 bases from J, with 12 bases between. The CDR3 DNA sequence: TGTGCCAGCAGTTCCGACGGCGTCAGCACAGATACGCAGTATTTT. Its translation: CASSSDGVSTDTQYF.

The chain is built from TRBV18 and TRBJ1-1, with D unresolved. This CDR3 has 14 residues. The V gene lost 3 bases and the J gene lost 10 bases, with 18 bases spanning the gap. CDR1 and CDR2 (germline): KGHSH, LQKENI. CDR3 sequence: CASSPTGPPSGAFF. CDR3 DNA: TGTGCCAGCTCACCCACGGGCCCTCCCAGTGGAGCTTTCTTT. Based on the CDR3 plus reference TRBV18 and TRBJ1-1, the full variable domain is NAGVMQNPRHLVRRRGQEARLRCSPMKGHSHVYWYRQLPEEGLKFMVYLQKENIIDESGMPKERFSAEFPKEGPSILRIQQVVRGDSAAYFCASSPTGPPSGAFFGQGTRLTVV.

This clone was counted only a few times. The chain recombines TRBV28 with TRBJ1-4; D call uncertain. This CDR3 region has 14 residues. Deletions cut 6 bases from V and 5 bases from J, with 13 bases between. Germline CDR1 and CDR2: MDHEN and SYDVKM. The CDR3 reads CASRGGFRNEKLFF. The CDR3 DNA reads TGTGCCAGCAGGGGAGGTTTTAGGAATGAAAAACTGTTTTTT.

The chain recombines TRBV30 with TRBJ1-1; D is ambiguous. Deletions cut 8 bases from V and 10 bases from J, with 17 bases between. The germline CDR1 and CDR2 sequences are GTSNPN and SVGIG (reference sequence). CDR3 length: 11 residues. Here the CDR3 reads CALGPEVRAFF. The CDR3 DNA follows: TGTGCCCTGGGCCCGGAGGTTAGAGCTTTCTTT.

The chain recombines TRBV5-5 with TRBJ1-5; 8 nucleotides match TRBD1. With V trimmed by 4 bases and J by 1 base, 7 bases remained unmatched. CDR1 SGHKS and CDR2 YYEKEE come from the germline V gene (reference sequence). This CDR3 is 16 amino acids long. The CDR3: CASSAATGVSNQPQHF. The CDR3 DNA reads TGTGCCAGCAGCGCGGCGACAGGGGTCAGCAATCAGCCCCAGCATTTT.

The V and J genes are TRBV29-1 and TRBJ2-2; D is unclear. Deletions cut 5 bases from V and 5 bases from J, with 18 bases between. The CDR3 is 15 amino acids. CDR1 is SQVTM and CDR2 is ANQGSEA in the germline V gene. CDR3 residues: CSVRIGSVGTGELFF. CDR3 nucleotide sequence: TGCAGCGTTCGAATTGGGTCGGTCGGGACCGGGGAGCTGTTTTTT.

This clone was detected only a few times. The chain employs TRBV11-2 and TRBJ2-6; D may correspond to TRBD1 or TRBD2 (5 bases each). Germline V gives CDR1 SGHAT, CDR2 FQNNGV. The length of the CDR3 is 18 residues. V gave up 5 bases and J gave up 0 bases, with 17 bases separating them. The CDR3 DNA reads TGTGCCAGCAGCCCCCGGGGCAGGGATTTCTCTGGGGCCAACGTCCTGACTTTC. Protein product: CASSPRGRDFSGANVLTF.

The chain recombines TRBV30 with TRBJ1-4, with D hard to call. In germline, CDR1 is GTSNPN, CDR2 SVGIG (reference sequence). The ends were cut back, 2 bases at V and 5 bases at J, with 9 bases in the middle. The CDR3 loop spans 13 amino acids. The DNA for the CDR3 is TGTGCCTGGAGTCGATACGAGAATGAAAAACTGTTTTTT. It codes for CAWSRYENEKLFF. The full variable domain, in which reference TRBV30 and TRBJ1-4 provide the parts outside the CDR3, is SQTIHQWPATLVQPVGSPLSLECTVEGTSNPNLYWYRQAAGRGLQLLFYSVGIGQISSEVPQNLSASRPQDRQFILSSKKLLLSDSGFYLCAWSRYENEKLFFGSGTQLSVL.

The genes are TRBV23-1 and TRBJ2-7; D perhaps matches TRBD1 (6 bases). TRBV23-1 is reported as an ORF; its role is uncertain. The ends were cut back, 7 bases at V and 3 bases at J, with 16 bases in the middle. This CDR3 spans 14 amino acids. CDR3 loop: CASNSMGHRYEQYF. In DNA, the CDR3 is TGCGCCAGCAATTCAATGGGACACCGCTACGAGCAGTACTTC.

This chain connects TRBV5-6 to TRBJ1-5; the D gene is possibly TRBD1 (6 bases). This CDR3 has 15 amino acids. The germline gives CDR1 SGHDT, CDR2 YYEEEE. V lost 0 bases and J 9 bases, leaving 16 bases between the germline ends. This chain's CDR3 is CASSLAGASISPQHF. Written as DNA, the CDR3 is TGTGCCAGCAGCTTGGCGGGGGCCTCGATTTCGCCCCAGCATTTT.

V and J are TRBV7-2 and TRBJ1-6, with TRBD1 matching over 7 bases. The trim removed 11 bases at V and 7 bases at J, leaving 17 bases unmatched. The germline gives CDR1 SGHTA, CDR2 FQGNSA. This CDR3 region has 16 residues. The CDR3 sequence: CARGGTDGRPNSPLHF. The CDR3 DNA sequence: TGTGCCCGGGGGGGGACAGACGGTCGACCCAATTCACCCCTCCACTTT.

In this sample, this clone turned up a few times. The gene calls are TRBV29-1 and TRBJ2-6; no clear D. Germline CDR1 reads SQVTM; CDR2 reads ANQGSEA. V gave up 4 bases and J gave up 2 bases, with 3 bases separating them. The CDR3 loop spans 12 amino acids. CDR3 amino acids: CSVVAGANVLTF. CDR3 bases: TGCAGCGTTGTAGCTGGGGCCAACGTCCTGACTTTC. The entire variable domain, with the rest obtained from reference TRBV29-1 and TRBJ2-6, is as follows: SAVISQKPSRDICQRGTSLTIQCQVDSQVTMMFWYRQQPGQSLTLIATANQGSEATYESGFVIDKFPISRPNLTFSTLTVSNMSPEDSSIYLCSVVAGANVLTFGAGSRLTVL.

This clone came up a few times. The chain links TRBV6-5 to TRBJ2-7; maybe TRBD1 (6 bases). Germline CDR1 reads MNHEY; CDR2 reads SVGAGI. V shed 4 bases and J shed 0 bases, with 13 bases lying between them. This CDR3 has 15 residues. Here the CDR3 DNA reads TGTGCCAGCAGTTTGGACAGAACTACCTCCTACGAGCAGTACTTC. It encodes CASSLDRTTSYEQYF.

This rearrangement joins TRBV7-2 to TRBJ2-7, with 9 bases aligning to TRBD1. Germline V gene lookup returns CDR1 SGHTA and CDR2 FQGNSA. The V gene end was trimmed by 3 bases and the J gene end by 1 base; junction bases not matched to a gene: 4. The CDR3 totals 15 residues. The DNA of the CDR3 is TGTGCCAGCAGCTTGGGACAGGGCGAATCCTACGAGCAGTACTTC. It codes for CASSLGQGESYEQYF.

The chain couples TRBV4-2 to TRBJ2-3; 7 positions match TRBD2. Germline-derived CDR1 and CDR2 are LGHNA and YNFKEQ. The V and J ends lost 0 bases and 0 bases, in that order; junction bases with no gene match: 3. The CDR3 has 16 amino acids. The DNA of the CDR3 is TGTGCCAGCAGCCAAGAATACGGGGGGAGCACAGATACGCAGTATTTT. Protein sequence: CASSQEYGGSTDTQYF.

The rearrangement uses TRBV29-1 and TRBJ2-6, with D possibly being TRBD1 (6 bases). Trimming left V 3 bases short and J 2 bases short, with 8 bases between. Germline loops: CDR1 SQVTM, CDR2 ANQGSEA. CDR3 length equals 14 residues. The CDR3 DNA reads TGCAGCGTTGAGGCAGGGGCTGGGGCCAACGTCCTGACTTTC. Translating gives CSVEAGAGANVLTF.

This clone was detected only a few times. The CDR3 nucleotides read TGCAGCGCCACACAGGGGGCGTGGGAGACCCAGTACTTC. Its translation is CSATQGAWETQYF. This sequence joins TRBV29-1 and TRBJ2-5; TRBD1 matches at 9 bases. Per the germline V gene, CDR1 is SQVTM and CDR2 is ANQGSEA. The CDR3 contains 13 residues. V lost 7 bases, J lost 5 bases, and 8 bases stayed unmatched.

The chain recombines TRBV7-2 with TRBJ1-2, with a weak D call TRBD1 (6 bases). Germline V gene sequence: CDR1 SGHTA, CDR2 FQGNSA. V gave up 0 bases and J gave up 7 bases, with 12 bases separating them. The CDR3 spans 14 residues. The CDR3 reads CASSLAGGSPGYTF. The CDR3 DNA reads TGTGCCAGCAGCTTAGCGGGGGGCTCCCCTGGCTACACCTTC. Variable domain in full (rest from reference TRBV7-2 and TRBJ1-2): GAGVSQSPSNKVTEKGKDVELRCDPISGHTALYWYRQSLGQGLEFLIYFQGNSAPDKSGLPSDRFSAERTGGSVSTLTIQRTQQEDSAVYLCASSLAGGSPGYTFGSGTRLTVV.